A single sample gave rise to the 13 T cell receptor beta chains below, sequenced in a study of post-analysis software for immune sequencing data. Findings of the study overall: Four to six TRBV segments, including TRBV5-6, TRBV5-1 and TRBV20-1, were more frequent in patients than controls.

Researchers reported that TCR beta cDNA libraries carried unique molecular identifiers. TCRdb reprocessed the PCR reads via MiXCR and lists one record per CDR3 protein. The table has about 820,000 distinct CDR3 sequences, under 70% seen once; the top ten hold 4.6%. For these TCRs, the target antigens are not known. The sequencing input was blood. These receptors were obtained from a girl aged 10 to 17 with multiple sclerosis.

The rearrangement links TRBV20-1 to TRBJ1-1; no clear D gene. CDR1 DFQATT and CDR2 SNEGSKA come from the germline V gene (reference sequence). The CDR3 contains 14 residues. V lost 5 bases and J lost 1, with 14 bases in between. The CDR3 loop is CSAGVQPKNTEAFF. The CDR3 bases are TGCAGTGCTGGAGTCCAGCCTAAGAACACTGAAGCTTTCTTT.

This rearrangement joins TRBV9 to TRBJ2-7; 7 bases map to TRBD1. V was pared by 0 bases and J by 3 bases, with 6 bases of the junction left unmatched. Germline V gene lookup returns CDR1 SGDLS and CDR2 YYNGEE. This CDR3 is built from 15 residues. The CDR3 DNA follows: TGTGCCAGCAGCGTAGGAGGGACAGAGATCTACGAGCAGTACTTC. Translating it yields CASSVGGTEIYEQYF.

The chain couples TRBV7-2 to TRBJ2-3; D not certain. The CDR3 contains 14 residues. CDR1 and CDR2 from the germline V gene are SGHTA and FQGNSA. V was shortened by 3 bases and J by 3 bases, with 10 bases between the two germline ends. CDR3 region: CASSFHPGTDTQYF. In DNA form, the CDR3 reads TGTGCCAGCAGCTTCCACCCGGGTACAGATACGCAGTATTTT.

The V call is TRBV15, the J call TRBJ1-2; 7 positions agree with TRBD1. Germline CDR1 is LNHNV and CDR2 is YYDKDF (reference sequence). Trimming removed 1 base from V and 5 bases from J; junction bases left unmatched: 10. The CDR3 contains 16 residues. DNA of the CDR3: TGTGCCACCAGCAGAGGGGGGCTGACAGGGAAGTATGGCTACACCTTC. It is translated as CATSRGGLTGKYGYTF.

The CDR3 nucleotides read TGCAGTGCTAGAGCGGAGACAGGCTTTGACTGCGAGCAGTACTTC. Protein sequence: CSARAETGFDCEQYF. The V gene is TRBV20-1, the J gene TRBJ2-5; TRBD1 might be the D (6 bases). Matching the DNA end better, TRBJ2-7 makes the J call doubtful. The CDR3 sequence is 15 residues long. Germline CDR1 DFQATT, CDR2 SNEGSKA (reference sequence).

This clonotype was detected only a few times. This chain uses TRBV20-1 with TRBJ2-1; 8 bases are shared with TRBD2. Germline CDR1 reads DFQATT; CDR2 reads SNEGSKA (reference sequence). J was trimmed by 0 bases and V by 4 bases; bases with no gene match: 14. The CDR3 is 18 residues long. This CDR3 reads CSATTPWTSSSSYNEQFF. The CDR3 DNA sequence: TGCAGTGCTACGACACCCTGGACTAGCTCTTCCTCCTACAATGAGCAGTTCTTC.

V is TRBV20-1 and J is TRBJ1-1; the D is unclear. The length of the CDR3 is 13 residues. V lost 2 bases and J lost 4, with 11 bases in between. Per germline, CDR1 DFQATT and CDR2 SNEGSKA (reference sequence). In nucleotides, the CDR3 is TGCAGTGCTAGACTGGGAGCCTGCACTGAAGCTTTCTTT. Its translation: CSARLGACTEAFF.

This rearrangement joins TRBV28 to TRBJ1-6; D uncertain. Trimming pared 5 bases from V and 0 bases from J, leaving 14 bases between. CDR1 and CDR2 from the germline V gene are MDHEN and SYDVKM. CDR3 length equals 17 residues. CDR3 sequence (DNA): TGTGCCAGCAGTCCGACCGACGGATCCTCCTATAATTCACCCCTCCACTTT. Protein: CASSPTDGSSYNSPLHF.

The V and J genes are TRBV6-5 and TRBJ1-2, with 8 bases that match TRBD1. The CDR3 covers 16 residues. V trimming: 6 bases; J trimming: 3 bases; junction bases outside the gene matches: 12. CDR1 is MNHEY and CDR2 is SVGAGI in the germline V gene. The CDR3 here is CASSKGPQGAYYGYTF. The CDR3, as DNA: TGTGCCAGCAGCAAGGGTCCGCAGGGGGCATACTATGGCTACACCTTC.

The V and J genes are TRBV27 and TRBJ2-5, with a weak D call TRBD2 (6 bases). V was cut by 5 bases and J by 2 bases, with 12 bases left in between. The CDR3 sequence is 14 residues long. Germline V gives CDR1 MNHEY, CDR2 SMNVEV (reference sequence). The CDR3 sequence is CASSQLAIQETQYF. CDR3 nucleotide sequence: TGTGCCAGCAGTCAGCTAGCGATTCAAGAGACCCAGTACTTC.

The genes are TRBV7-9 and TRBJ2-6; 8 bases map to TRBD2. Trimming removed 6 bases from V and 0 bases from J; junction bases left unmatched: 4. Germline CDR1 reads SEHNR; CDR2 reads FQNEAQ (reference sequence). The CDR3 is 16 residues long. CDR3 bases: TGTGCCAGCAGGCAAAGCGGGAGCTCTGGGGCCAACGTCCTGACTTTC. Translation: CASRQSGSSGANVLTF.

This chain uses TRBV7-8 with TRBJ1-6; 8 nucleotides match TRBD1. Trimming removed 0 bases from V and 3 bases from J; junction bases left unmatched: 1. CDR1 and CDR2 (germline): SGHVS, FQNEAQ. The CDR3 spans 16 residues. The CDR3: CASSLAGQVYNSPLHF. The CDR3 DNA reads TGTGCCAGCAGCTTAGCGGGACAGGTCTATAATTCACCCCTCCACTTT.

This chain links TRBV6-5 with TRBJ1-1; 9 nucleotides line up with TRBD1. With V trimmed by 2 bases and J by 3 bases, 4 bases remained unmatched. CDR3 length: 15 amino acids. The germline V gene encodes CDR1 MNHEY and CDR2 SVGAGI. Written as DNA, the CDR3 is TGTGCCAGCAGTTACGGACACAGGGGGCACACTGAAGCTTTCTTT. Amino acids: CASSYGHRGHTEAFF.